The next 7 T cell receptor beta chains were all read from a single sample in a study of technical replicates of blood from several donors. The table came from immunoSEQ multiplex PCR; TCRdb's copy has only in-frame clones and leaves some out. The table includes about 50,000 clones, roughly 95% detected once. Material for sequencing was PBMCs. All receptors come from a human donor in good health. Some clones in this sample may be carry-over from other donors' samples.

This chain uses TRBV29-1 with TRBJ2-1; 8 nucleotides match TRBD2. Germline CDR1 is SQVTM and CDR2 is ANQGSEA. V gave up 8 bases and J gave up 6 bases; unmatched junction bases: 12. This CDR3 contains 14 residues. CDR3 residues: CSSSGLVEVNEQFF. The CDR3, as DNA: TGCAGCTCCTCGGGACTAGTGGAGGTCAATGAGCAGTTCTTC.

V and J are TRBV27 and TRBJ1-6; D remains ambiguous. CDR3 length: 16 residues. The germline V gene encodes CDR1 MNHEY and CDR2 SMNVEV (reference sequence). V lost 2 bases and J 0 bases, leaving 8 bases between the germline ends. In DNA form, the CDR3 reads TGTGCCAGCAGTTTAGCGCGGAGCTCCTATAATTCACCCCTCCACTTT. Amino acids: CASSLARSSYNSPLHF.

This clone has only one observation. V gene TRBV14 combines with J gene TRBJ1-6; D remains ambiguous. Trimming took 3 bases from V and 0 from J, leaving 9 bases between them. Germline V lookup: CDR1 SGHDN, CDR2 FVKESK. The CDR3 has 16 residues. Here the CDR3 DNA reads TGTGCCAGCAGCCAGCAGGTCAGCTCCTATAATTCACCCCTCCACTTT. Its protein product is CASSQQVSSYNSPLHF. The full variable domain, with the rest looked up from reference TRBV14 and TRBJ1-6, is EAGVTQFPSHSVIEKGQTVTLRCDPISGHDNLYWYRRVMGKEIKFLLHFVKESKQDESGMPNNRFLAERTGGTYSTLKVQPAELEDSGVYFCASSQQVSSYNSPLHFGNGTRLTVT.

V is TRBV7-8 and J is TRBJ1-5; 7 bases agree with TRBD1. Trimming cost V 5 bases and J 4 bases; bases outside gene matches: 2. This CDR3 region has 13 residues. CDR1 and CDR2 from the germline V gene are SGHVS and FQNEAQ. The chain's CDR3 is CASSPGGNQPQHF. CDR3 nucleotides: TGTGCCAGCAGCCCAGGGGGAAATCAGCCCCAGCATTTT.

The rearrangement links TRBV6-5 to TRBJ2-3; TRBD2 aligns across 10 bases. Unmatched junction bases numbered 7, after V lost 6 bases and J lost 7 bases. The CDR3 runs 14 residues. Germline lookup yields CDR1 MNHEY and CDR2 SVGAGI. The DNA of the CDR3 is TGTGCCAGCAGGGGGGCTAGCGGGAGAAATACGCAGTATTTT. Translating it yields CASRGASGRNTQYF.

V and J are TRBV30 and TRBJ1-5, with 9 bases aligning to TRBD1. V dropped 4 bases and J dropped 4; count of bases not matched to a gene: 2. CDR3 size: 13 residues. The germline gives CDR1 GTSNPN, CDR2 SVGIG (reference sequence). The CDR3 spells CAWTTGGNQPQHF. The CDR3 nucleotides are TGTGCCTGGACGACAGGGGGTAATCAGCCCCAGCATTTT.

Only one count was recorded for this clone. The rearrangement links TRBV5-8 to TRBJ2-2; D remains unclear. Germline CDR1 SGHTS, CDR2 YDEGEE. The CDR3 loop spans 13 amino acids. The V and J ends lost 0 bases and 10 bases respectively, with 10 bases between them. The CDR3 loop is CASSLVSGSELFF. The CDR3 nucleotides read TGTGCCAGCAGCTTGGTTTCTGGCTCGGAGCTGTTTTTT.